The 10 T cell receptor beta chains below come from one sample, sequenced in a study of spatial heterogeneity in lung cancer (dated by TCRdb to between 2018 and 2021). The time point label of this sample denotes: blood at routine non-recurrence follow-up after resection. The receptor library was made with 5' RACE. TCRdb shows the sequencer as NextSeq 500. TCRdb applied fastp at Q25 and MiXCR to the public reads, then kept only in-frame beta chains. Every entry covers one CDR3 protein and lists the most common genes and DNA from its rows. The sample table contains some 46,000 distinct CDR3 sequences; only one count was recorded for 10% to 15% of them. The ten largest clones add up to roughly 32% of the sample. Material: PBMCs, obtained at follow-up. These receptors all come from a male donor with early-stage non-small cell lung cancer.

This clonotype was seen only a few times. V and J are TRBV6-5 and TRBJ2-2; the D gene is possibly TRBD1 (7 bases). CDR1 is MNHEY and CDR2 is SVGAGI in the germline V gene. The CDR3 spans 15 residues. The V end was cut by 8 bases, the J end by 6 bases, with 19 bases between. CDR3 DNA: TGTGCCAGCGAGACCGGAGGGGGCGGTCCCGGGGAGCTGTTTTTT. This encodes CASETGGGGPGELFF.

The V and J genes are TRBV20-1 and TRBJ1-6; D not resolved. The CDR3 sequence is 14 residues long. V shed 3 bases and J shed 9 bases, with 15 bases lying between them. CDR1 and CDR2 (germline): DFQATT, SNEGSKA (reference sequence). The CDR3 sequence: CSASEVSAFSPLHF. CDR3 DNA sequence: TGCAGTGCTAGTGAGGTGTCGGCCTTTTCACCCCTCCACTTT.

This clonotype was observed many times. The rearrangement joins TRBV3-1 to TRBJ1-2; D is unclear. The CDR3 consists of 13 residues. Germline CDR1 reads LGHDT; CDR2 reads YNNKEL (reference sequence). Trimming took off 2 bases at V and 8 bases at J, with 12 bases between the two ends. The chain's CDR3 is CASSQLPQKGYTF. The CDR3 DNA follows: TGTGCCAGCAGCCAACTCCCACAGAAGGGCTACACCTTC.

There are a few counts of this clonotype. This chain joins TRBV7-2 and TRBJ2-4; D remains unclear. Trimming shortened V by 0 bases and J by 1 base, and 13 bases separated the two germline ends. CDR3 length equals 17 residues. Germline lookup yields CDR1 SGHTA and CDR2 FQGNSA. DNA for the CDR3: TGTGCCAGCAGCTTAGCGCCTGGCCTTGGGGCCAAAAACATTCAGTACTTC. It codes for CASSLAPGLGAKNIQYF.

The sample holds many counts of this clonotype. This chain connects TRBV7-2 to TRBJ1-1, with TRBD1 matching 9 bases. The CDR3 runs 14 residues. Per the germline V gene, CDR1 is SGHTA and CDR2 is FQGNSA. Unmatched junction bases numbered 6, after V lost 5 bases and J lost 5 bases. CDR3 loop: CASSPRDRVTEAFF. The CDR3 nucleotides are TGTGCCAGCAGCCCCCGGGACAGGGTGACTGAAGCTTTCTTT.

The chain carries TRBV12-3 or TRBV12-4 and TRBJ2-5; no definite D call. This CDR3 has 15 residues. Trimming left V 3 bases short and J 0 bases short, with 11 bases between. The CDR3 region has the DNA TGTGCCAGCAGTTTTCTTTACCGCAACCAAGAGACCCAGTACTTC. This codes for CASSFLYRNQETQYF.

The chain combines TRBV20-1 with TRBJ2-7; D might be TRBD1 (5 bases). Trimming took off 8 bases at V and 5 bases at J, with 16 bases between the two ends. This CDR3 is built from 12 residues. Germline V gene sequence: CDR1 DFQATT, CDR2 SNEGSKA (reference sequence). The CDR3 nucleotides are TGCAGTACAGGCCGAGCTCGGAACGAGCAGTACTTC. It codes for CSTGRARNEQYF.

This chain uses TRBV7-2 with TRBJ1-6, with a weak D call TRBD1 (6 bases). The CDR3 is made up of 14 amino acids. Germline V gene data show CDR1 as SGHTA and CDR2 as FQGNSA. V was clipped by 5 bases and J by 4 bases, with 9 bases between them. The CDR3 spells CASSPGQYNSPLHF. CDR3 sequence (DNA): TGTGCCAGCAGCCCCGGACAGTATAATTCACCCCTCCACTTT.

Many counts were recorded for this clonotype. The gene calls are TRBV4-3 and TRBJ2-3; no reliable D call. V lost 4 bases, J lost 1 base, and 15 bases lay in between. Germline values: CDR1 LGHNA, CDR2 YSLEER. The CDR3 totals 16 residues. The DNA of the CDR3 is TGCGCCAGCAGCCCCAATCAGGCTACCCGCACAGATACGCAGTATTTT. It encodes CASSPNQATRTDTQYF.

This clonotype turned up a few times. The J gene is TRBJ2-2, the V gene TRBV7-3, with D possibly matching TRBD1 (6 bases). CDR1 is SGHTA, CDR2 FQGTGA, per germline. CDR3 length: 15 residues. The germline V and J ends were trimmed by 1 base and 6 bases, with 12 bases remaining between them. The CDR3 DNA follows: TGTGCCAGCAGCTTAATGCCAGGGGCCCCCGGGGAGCTGTTTTTT. Its protein product is CASSLMPGAPGELFF.